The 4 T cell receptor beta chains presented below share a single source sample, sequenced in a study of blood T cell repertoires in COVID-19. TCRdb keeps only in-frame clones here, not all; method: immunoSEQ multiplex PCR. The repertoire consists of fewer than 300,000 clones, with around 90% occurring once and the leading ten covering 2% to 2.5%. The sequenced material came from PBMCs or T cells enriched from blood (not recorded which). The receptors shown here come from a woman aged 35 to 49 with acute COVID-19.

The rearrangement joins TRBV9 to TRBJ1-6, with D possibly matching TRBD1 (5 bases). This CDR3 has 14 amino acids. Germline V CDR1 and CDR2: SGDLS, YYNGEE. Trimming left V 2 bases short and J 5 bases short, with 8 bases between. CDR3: CASSVQQDNSPLHF. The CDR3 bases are TGTGCCAGCAGCGTTCAACAGGATAATTCACCCCTCCACTTT.

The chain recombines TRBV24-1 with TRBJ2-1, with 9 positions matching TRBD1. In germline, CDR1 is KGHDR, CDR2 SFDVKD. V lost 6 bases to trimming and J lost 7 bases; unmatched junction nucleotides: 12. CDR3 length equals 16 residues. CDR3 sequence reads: CATSPGQGAPWNEQFF. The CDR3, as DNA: TGTGCCACCAGTCCGGGACAGGGCGCCCCGTGGAATGAGCAGTTCTTC.

The CDR3 sequence is CASSLEGQGPYGYTF. The CDR3 nucleotides read TGTGCCAGCAGCTTGGAGGGGCAGGGTCCCTATGGCTACACCTTC. The J gene is TRBJ1-2, the V gene TRBV5-5; TRBD1 might be the D (5 bases). Between the trimmed V and J ends, which lost 0 bases and 4 bases, there was a span of 13 bases. There are 15 residues in the CDR3. Germline CDR1 SGHKS, CDR2 YYEKEE (reference sequence).

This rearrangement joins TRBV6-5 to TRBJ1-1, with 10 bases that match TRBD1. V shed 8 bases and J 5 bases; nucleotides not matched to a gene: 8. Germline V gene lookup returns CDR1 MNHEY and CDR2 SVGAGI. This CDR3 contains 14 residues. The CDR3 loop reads CASGTGETRTEAFF. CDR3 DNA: TGTGCCAGCGGGACAGGGGAAACGAGGACTGAAGCTTTCTTT.